This TCR beta chain was sequenced for a study of cytomegalovirus exposure and HLA in healthy donors. Study results and caveats: Reports indicated that the classifier achieved high specificity and sensitivity in diagnosing cytomegalovirus status.

The CDR3 runs to 15 residues. Germline V gene data show CDR1 as SQVTM and CDR2 as ANQGSEA. V shed 8 bases and J shed 2 bases, with 20 bases lying between them. The PCR ran on 60 Vbeta and 13 Jbeta primers. Here immunoSEQ multiplex PCR was the method, and the copy in TCRdb shows in-frame clones only, minus some. The profile covers 85,000 to 100,000 clones, with roughly 86% appearing a single time and around a tenth taken by the ten largest. As to this clone: The antigen is undetermined.

The source of this sequence is a man aged 30-40 years in good health and CMV-seropositive. Sequencing was performed on PBMCs. The chain couples TRBV29-1 to TRBJ2-3; D possibly corresponds to TRBD1 (7 bases). Here the CDR3 reads CSLWDTRGATDTQYF. In nucleotides, the CDR3 is TGCAGCCTATGGGACACCAGGGGGGCCACAGATACGCAGTATTTT.